The clone carrying this TCR beta chain was seen at least ten times. TCR beta CDR3 region amplification was performed from RNA transcripts. With the HTBI primer set, the TCR CDR3 went through a first round of RT-PCR. MiXCR, run by TCRdb on the multiplex PCR reads, gives a single entry per CDR3 protein. This sample has more than 550,000 distinct CDR3 sequences, with 15% to 20% found just once. The source of the sample is a study of T cells in Graves' hyperthyroidism and ophthalmopathy. The CDR3 is 15 amino acids. CDR1 is KGHSH and CDR2 is LQKENI in the germline V gene. Germline trimming cut 3 bases from V and 3 bases from J; bases unmatched to any gene: 5.

This receptor was obtained from a woman between 50 and 59 years old with Graves' hyperthyroidism that later progressed to Graves' ophthalmopathy. The source material was blood. The rearrangement links TRBV18 to TRBJ1-2, with 9 positions matching TRBD1. This CDR3 is CASSPRTGEDYGYTF. In DNA, the CDR3 is TGTGCCAGCTCACCGCGGACAGGGGAGGACTATGGCTACACCTTC.